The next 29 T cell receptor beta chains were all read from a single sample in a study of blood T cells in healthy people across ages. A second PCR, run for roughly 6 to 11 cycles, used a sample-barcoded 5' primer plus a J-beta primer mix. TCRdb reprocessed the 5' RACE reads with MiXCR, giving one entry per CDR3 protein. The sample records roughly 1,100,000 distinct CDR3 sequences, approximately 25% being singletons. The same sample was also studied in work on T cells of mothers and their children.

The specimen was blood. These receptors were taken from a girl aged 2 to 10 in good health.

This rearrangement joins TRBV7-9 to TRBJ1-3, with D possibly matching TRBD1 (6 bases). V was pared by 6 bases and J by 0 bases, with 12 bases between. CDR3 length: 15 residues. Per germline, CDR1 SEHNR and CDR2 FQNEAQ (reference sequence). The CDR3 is CASRFGQSSGNTIYF. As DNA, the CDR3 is TGTGCCAGCAGGTTTGGACAGAGCTCTGGAAACACCATATATTTT.

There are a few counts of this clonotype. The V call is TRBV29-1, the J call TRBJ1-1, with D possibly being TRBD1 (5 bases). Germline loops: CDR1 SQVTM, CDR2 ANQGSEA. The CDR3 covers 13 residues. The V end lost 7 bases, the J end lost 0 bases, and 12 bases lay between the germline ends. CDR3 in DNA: TGCAGCGCCGAGGGACGAATGAACACTGAAGCTTTCTTT. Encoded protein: CSAEGRMNTEAFF.

The CDR3: CASSQTGGLGKLFF. The CDR3 nucleotides read TGTGCCAGCAGCCAGACAGGGGGCTTAGGGAAACTGTTTTTT. The rearrangement links TRBV12-3 or TRBV12-4 to TRBJ1-4; TRBD1 aligns across 10 bases. The junction had 9 bases not matched to a gene; V was cut back by 6 bases and J by 11 bases. The CDR3 is 14 residues long.

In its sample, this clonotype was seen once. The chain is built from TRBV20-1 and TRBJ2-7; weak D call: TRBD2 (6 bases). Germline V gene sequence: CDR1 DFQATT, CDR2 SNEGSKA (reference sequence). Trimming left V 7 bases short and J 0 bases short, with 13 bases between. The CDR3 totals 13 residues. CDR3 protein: CSGAGRDSYEQYF. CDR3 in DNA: TGCAGTGGCGCGGGACGAGACTCCTACGAGCAGTACTTC.

The DNA for the CDR3 is TGCAGCGGCGGGACAGGGGACTACGAGCAGTACTTC. Its protein product is CSGGTGDYEQYF. The chain employs TRBV29-1 and TRBJ2-7; 10 positions match TRBD1. V shed 7 bases, J shed 3 bases, and the junction held 3 bases outside the gene matches. CDR3 size: 12 residues. Germline V CDR1 and CDR2: SQVTM, ANQGSEA.

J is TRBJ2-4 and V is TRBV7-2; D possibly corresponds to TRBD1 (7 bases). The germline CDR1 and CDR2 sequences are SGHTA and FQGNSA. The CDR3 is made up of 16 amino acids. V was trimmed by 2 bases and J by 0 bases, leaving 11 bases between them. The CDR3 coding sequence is TGTGCCAGCAGCTTACAGGGGGGACTAGCCAAAAACATTCAGTACTTC. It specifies CASSLQGGLAKNIQYF.

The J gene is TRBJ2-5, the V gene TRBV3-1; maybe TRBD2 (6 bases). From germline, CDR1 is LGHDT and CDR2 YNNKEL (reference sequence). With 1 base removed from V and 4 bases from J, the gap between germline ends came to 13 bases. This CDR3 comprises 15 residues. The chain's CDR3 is CASSQGFRAGETQYF. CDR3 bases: TGTGCCAGCAGCCAAGGGTTCCGAGCGGGAGAGACCCAGTACTTC.

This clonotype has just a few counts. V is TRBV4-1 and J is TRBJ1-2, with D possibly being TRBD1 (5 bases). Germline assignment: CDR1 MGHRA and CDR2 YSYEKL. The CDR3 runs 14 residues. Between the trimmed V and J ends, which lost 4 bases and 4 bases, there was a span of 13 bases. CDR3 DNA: TGCGCCAGCAGCCCACAGGAGAATGTCTATGGCTACACCTTC. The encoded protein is CASSPQENVYGYTF.

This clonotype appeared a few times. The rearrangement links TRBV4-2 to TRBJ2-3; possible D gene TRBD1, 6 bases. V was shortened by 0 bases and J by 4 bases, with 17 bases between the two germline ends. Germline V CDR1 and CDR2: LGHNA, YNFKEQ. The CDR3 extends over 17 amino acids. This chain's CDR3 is CASSQDVRTVMADTQYF. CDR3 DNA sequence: TGTGCCAGCAGCCAAGATGTCAGGACAGTGATGGCAGATACGCAGTATTTT.

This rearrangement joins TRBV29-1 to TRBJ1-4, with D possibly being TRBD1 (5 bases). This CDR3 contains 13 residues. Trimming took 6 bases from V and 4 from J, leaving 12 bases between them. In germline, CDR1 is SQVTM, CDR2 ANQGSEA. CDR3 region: CSVGGRGNEKLFF. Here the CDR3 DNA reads TGCAGCGTGGGGGGACGGGGTAATGAAAAACTGTTTTTT.

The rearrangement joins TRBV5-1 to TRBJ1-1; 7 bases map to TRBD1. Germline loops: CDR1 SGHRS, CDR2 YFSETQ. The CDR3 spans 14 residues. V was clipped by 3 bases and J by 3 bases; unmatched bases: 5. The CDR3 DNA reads TGCGCCAGCAGCTCGCAGGGGGTTGACACTGAAGCTTTCTTT. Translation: CASSSQGVDTEAFF.

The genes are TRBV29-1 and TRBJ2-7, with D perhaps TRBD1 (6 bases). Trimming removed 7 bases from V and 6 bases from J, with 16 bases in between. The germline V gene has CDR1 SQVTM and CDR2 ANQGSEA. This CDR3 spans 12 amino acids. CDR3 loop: CSAWDIVREQYF. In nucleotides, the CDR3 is TGCAGCGCTTGGGACATAGTCCGCGAGCAGTACTTC.

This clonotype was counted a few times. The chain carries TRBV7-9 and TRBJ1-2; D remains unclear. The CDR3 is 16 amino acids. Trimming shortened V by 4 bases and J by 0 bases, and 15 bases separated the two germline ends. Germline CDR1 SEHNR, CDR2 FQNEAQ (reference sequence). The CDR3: CASSSRTDPANYGYTF. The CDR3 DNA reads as TGTGCCAGCAGCTCCCGGACCGACCCAGCTAACTATGGCTACACCTTC.

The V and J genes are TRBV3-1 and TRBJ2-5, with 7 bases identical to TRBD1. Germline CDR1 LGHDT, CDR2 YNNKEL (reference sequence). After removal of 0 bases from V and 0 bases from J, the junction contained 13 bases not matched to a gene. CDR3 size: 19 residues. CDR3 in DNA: TGTGCCAGCAGCCAAGAACGTGGCCAGGGACAGCACTACCAAGAGACCCAGTACTTC. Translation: CASSQERGQGQHYQETQYF.

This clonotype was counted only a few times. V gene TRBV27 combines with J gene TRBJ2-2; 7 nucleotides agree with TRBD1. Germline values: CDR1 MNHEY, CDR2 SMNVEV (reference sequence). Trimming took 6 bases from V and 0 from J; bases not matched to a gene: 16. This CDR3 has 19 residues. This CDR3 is CASRHLFPGQRSNTGELFF. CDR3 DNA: TGTGCCAGCAGACACTTATTTCCGGGACAGAGATCGAACACCGGGGAGCTGTTTTTT.

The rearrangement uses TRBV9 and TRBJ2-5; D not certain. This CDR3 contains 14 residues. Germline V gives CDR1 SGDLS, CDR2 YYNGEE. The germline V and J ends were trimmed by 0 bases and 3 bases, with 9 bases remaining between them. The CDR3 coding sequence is TGTGCCAGCAGCGTAGGGCCCGAGAAAGAGACCCAGTACTTC. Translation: CASSVGPEKETQYF. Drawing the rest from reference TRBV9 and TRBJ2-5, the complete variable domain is DSGVTQTPKHLITATGQRVTLRCSPRSGDLSVYWYQQSLDQGLQFLIQYYNGEERAKGNILERFSAQQFPDLHSELNLSSLELGDSALYFCASSVGPEKETQYFGPGTRLLVL.

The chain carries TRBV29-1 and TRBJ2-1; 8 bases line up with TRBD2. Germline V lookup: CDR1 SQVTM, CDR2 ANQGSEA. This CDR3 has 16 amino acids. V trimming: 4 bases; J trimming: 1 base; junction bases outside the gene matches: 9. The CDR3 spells CSVGSGGPRSYNEQFF. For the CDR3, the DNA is TGCAGCGTTGGGTCGGGAGGGCCGAGGTCCTACAATGAGCAGTTCTTC.

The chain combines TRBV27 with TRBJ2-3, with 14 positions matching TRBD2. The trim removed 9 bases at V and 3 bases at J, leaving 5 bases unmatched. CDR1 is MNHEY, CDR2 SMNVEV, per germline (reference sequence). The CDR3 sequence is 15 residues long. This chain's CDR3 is CASSGLAGATDTQYF. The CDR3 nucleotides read TGTGCCAGTTCGGGACTAGCGGGAGCGACAGATACGCAGTATTTT.

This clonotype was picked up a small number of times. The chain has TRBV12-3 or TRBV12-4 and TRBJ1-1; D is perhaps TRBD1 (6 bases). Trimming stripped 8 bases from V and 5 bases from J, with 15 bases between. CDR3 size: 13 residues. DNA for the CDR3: TGTGCCAGCGTTTACAGGGTCCGGACTGAAGCTTTCTTT. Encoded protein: CASVYRVRTEAFF.

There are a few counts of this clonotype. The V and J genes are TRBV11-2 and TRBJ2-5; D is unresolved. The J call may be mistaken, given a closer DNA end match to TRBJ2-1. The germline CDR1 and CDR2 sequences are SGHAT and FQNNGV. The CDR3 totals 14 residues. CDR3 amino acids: CASSAGVGYNEQFF. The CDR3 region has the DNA TGTGCCAGCAGCGCAGGCGTCGGGTATAATGAGCAGTTCTTC.

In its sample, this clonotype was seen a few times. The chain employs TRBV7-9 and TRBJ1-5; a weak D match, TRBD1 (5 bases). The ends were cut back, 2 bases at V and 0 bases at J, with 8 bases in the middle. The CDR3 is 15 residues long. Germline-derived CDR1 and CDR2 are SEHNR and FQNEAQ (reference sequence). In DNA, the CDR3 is TGTGCCAGCAGCTTAACAGGATCTAGCAATCAGCCCCAGCATTTT. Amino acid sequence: CASSLTGSSNQPQHF.

This CDR3 is CASSLRPDSNYEQYF. Written as DNA, the CDR3 is TGTGCCAGCAGTCTCCGCCCGGACAGTAACTACGAGCAGTACTTC. The chain has TRBV12-3 or TRBV12-4 and TRBJ2-7; TRBD1 is a possible D gene (6 bases). V was trimmed by 5 bases and J by 3 bases, leaving 17 bases between them. CDR3 length: 15 residues.

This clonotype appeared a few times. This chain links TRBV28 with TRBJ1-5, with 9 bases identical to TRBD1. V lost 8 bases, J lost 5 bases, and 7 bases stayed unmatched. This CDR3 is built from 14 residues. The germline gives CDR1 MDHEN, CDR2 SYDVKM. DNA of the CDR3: TGTGCCAGCCTATCGACAGGGGGACATCAGCCCCAGCATTTT. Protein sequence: CASLSTGGHQPQHF.

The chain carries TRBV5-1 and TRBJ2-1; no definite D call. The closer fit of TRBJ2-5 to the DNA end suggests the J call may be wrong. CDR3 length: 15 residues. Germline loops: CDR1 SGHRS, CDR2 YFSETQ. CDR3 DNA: TGCGCCAGCAGCTTGGATATGGTTCTCCAAGAGACCCAGTACTTC. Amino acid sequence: CASSLDMVLQETQYF.

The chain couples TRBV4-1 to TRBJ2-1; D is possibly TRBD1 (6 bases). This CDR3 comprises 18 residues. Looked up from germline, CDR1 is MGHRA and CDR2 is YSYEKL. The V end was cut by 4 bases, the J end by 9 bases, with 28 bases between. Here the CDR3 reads CASSLLQGAGTFYTEQFF. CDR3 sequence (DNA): TGCGCCAGCAGCCTCCTCCAAGGGGCCGGGACATTTTATACTGAGCAGTTCTTC.

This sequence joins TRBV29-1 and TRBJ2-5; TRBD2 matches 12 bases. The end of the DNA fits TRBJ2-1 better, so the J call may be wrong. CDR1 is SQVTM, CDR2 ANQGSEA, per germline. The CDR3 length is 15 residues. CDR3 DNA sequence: TGCAGCGTTACCCCCGGGACTAGCGGGTACAATGAGCAGTTCTTC. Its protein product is CSVTPGTSGYNEQFF.

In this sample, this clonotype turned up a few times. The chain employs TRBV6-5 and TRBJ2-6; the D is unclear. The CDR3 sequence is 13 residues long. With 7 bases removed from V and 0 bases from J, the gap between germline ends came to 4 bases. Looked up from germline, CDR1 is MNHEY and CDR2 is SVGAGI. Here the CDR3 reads CASTYSGANVLTF. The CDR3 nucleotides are TGTGCCAGCACCTACTCTGGGGCCAACGTCCTGACTTTC.

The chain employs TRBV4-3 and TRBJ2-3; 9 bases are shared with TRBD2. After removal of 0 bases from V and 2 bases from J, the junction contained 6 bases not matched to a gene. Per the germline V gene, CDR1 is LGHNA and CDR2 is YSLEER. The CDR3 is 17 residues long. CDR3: CASSQETAGGPTDTQYF. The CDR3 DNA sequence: TGCGCCAGCAGCCAAGAGACGGCGGGGGGGCCCACAGATACGCAGTATTTT.

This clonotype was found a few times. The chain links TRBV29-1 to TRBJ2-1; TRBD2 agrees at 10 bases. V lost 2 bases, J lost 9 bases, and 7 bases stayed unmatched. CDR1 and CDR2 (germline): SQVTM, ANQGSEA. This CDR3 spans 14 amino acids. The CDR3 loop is CSVELAGAKVEQFF. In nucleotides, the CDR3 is TGCAGCGTTGAACTAGCGGGAGCTAAGGTTGAGCAGTTCTTC.